The TCR beta chain described here comes from a study of CD8+ T cells in alopecia areata. At the level of the study: Twice daily, treated patients received 5 to 10 mg of oral tofacitinib.

Stated treatment: oral pan-JAK inhibitor, 5-10 mg twice daily. Concerning this clone itself: Its specificity is not known.

V shed 5 bases and J shed 1 base, with 5 bases lying between them. This CDR3 has 12 residues. Germline V gene data show CDR1 as SEHNR and CDR2 as FQNEAQ (reference sequence). Whole-study results and caveats: Scalp clonality and expanded CD8+ clones among the top 100 were significantly decreased by tofacitinib.

Extracted RNA was reverse transcribed, and the resulting cDNA served as sequencing template. Only in-frame clones appear in the TCRdb table, and some are missing; sequencing was by immunoSEQ multiplex PCR. The sample has some 170,000 clones, approximately 59% seen once. The genes are TRBV7-9 and TRBJ2-5, with no clear D. This clonotype was sampled from a human donor with alopecia areata. The input for sequencing was CD4+ T cells sorted from blood, taken at week 56, from a patient treated with tofacitinib. This chain's CDR3 is CASSQAQETQYF. DNA of the CDR3: TGTGCCAGCAGCCAGGCCCAAGAGACCCAGTACTTC. Drawing the rest from reference TRBV7-9 and TRBJ2-5, the complete variable domain is DTGVSQNPRHKITKRGQNVTFRCDPISEHNRLYWYRQTLGQGPEFLTYFQNEAQLEKSRLLSDRFSAERPKGSFSTLEIQRTEQGDSAMYLCASSQAQETQYFGPGTRLLVL.